Below, 29 T cell receptor beta chains from the same sample are listed, as sequenced in a study of cytomegalovirus exposure and HLA in healthy donors. Profiling relied on immunoSEQ multiplex PCR, and the TCRdb table lists in-frame clones only, not all of them. The repertoire holds 150,000 to 200,000 clones, with 84% as singletons. The sequenced sample was PBMCs. These TCRs come from a young man in good health and CMV-seropositive.

This chain connects TRBV28 to TRBJ2-7; no clear D gene. The CDR3 runs to 12 residues. V lost 4 bases and J 3 bases, leaving 7 bases between the germline ends. From germline, CDR1 is MDHEN and CDR2 SYDVKM. The DNA for the CDR3 is TGTGCCAGCAGTTCTACAGTCTACGAGCAGTACTTC. It is translated as CASSSTVYEQYF.

This sequence joins TRBV5-1 and TRBJ2-5, with no clear D. CDR3 length: 14 residues. CDR1 is SGHRS, CDR2 YFSETQ, per germline. V shed 0 bases and J shed 0 bases, with 6 bases lying between them. CDR3 loop: CASSLATNQETQYF. The CDR3 DNA reads as TGCGCCAGCAGCTTGGCCACTAACCAAGAGACCCAGTACTTC. Variable domain in full (rest from reference TRBV5-1 and TRBJ2-5): KAGVTQTPRYLIKTRGQQVTLSCSPISGHRSVSWYQQTPGQGLQFLFEYFSETQRNKGNFPGRFSGRQFSNSRSEMNVSTLELGDSALYLCASSLATNQETQYFGPGTRLLVL.

The V gene is TRBV10-3, the J gene TRBJ2-5; TRBD2 matches at 12 bases. CDR1 and CDR2 from the germline V gene are ENHRY and SYGVKD. This CDR3 has 17 amino acids. Trimming cost V 0 bases and J 3 bases; bases outside gene matches: 5. CDR3 amino acids: CAISESTSGGHKETQYF. DNA of the CDR3: TGTGCCATCAGTGAGTCCACTAGCGGGGGGCATAAAGAGACCCAGTACTTC.

The chain carries TRBV30 and TRBJ2-7; 8 nucleotides line up with TRBD2. Looked up from germline, CDR1 is GTSNPN and CDR2 is SVGIG (reference sequence). Losses at the gene ends were 4 bases for V and 4 bases for J; bases not matched to a gene: 3. The CDR3 is 12 residues long. The CDR3 nucleotides read TGTGCCTGGAACGGGGGGGAATACGAGCAGTACTTC. It codes for CAWNGGEYEQYF.

This clone was found once. The J gene is TRBJ2-7, the V gene TRBV13; 8 bases map to TRBD2. Germline lookup yields CDR1 PRHDT and CDR2 FYEKMQ (reference sequence). With V trimmed by 3 bases and J by 6 bases, 7 bases remained unmatched. The CDR3 length is 14 residues. CDR3 coding DNA: TGTGCCAGCAGCTTCGGGGGGGCCCCTCGCGAGCAGTACTTC. Amino acids: CASSFGGAPREQYF. Full variable domain (outside the CDR3, taken from reference TRBV13 and TRBJ2-7): AAGVIQSPRHLIKEKRETATLKCYPIPRHDTVYWYQQGPGQDPQFLISFYEKMQSDKGSIPDRFSAQQFSDYHSELNMSSLELGDSALYFCASSFGGAPREQYFGPGTRLTVT.

This CDR3 reads CASSEGGSYNEQFF. The CDR3 DNA sequence: TGTGCCAGCAGTGAGGGTGGGAGTTACAATGAGCAGTTCTTC. The chain employs TRBV2 and TRBJ2-1, with a weak D call TRBD2 (5 bases). Germline CDR1 reads SNHLY; CDR2 reads FYNNEI. The CDR3 sequence is 14 residues long. Trimming shortened V by 3 bases and J by 4 bases, and 10 bases separated the two germline ends.

The rearrangement links TRBV9 to TRBJ1-3; D remains ambiguous. The CDR3 totals 16 residues. The germline gives CDR1 SGDLS, CDR2 YYNGEE. Deletions cut 0 bases from V and 0 bases from J, with 10 bases between. The CDR3 region is CASSVGAGNSGNTIYF. CDR3 nucleotides: TGTGCCAGCAGCGTAGGTGCGGGCAACTCTGGAAACACCATATATTTT.

The chain is built from TRBV29-1 and TRBJ1-1; D not certain. V gave up 2 bases and J gave up 1 base, with 8 bases separating them. The CDR3 length is 13 residues. Germline V lookup: CDR1 SQVTM, CDR2 ANQGSEA. The CDR3 sequence: CSVERDQNTEAFF. The CDR3 coding sequence is TGCAGCGTTGAACGCGATCAGAACACTGAAGCTTTCTTT.

The rearrangement joins TRBV27 to TRBJ2-7; possible D gene TRBD2, 6 bases. Trimming took 6 bases from V and 3 from J, leaving 18 bases between them. The CDR3 sequence is 15 residues long. Germline CDR1 reads MNHEY; CDR2 reads SMNVEV (reference sequence). CDR3 nucleotides: TGTGCCAGCAGGGCCAGAGGCGGGGAACTCTACGAGCAGTACTTC. It codes for CASRARGGELYEQYF.

The V call is TRBV5-1, the J call TRBJ2-1; 12 positions agree with TRBD2. Looked up from germline, CDR1 is SGHRS and CDR2 is YFSETQ. Unmatched junction bases numbered 15, after V lost 3 bases and J lost 8 bases. This CDR3 has 18 residues. The CDR3 reads CASSWRPPGLAGKHEQFF. CDR3 bases: TGCGCCAGCAGCTGGCGGCCCCCTGGACTAGCGGGAAAACATGAGCAGTTCTTC.

This sequence joins TRBV19 and TRBJ2-1; 11 nucleotides match TRBD1. Germline lookup yields CDR1 LNHDA and CDR2 SQIVND (reference sequence). J lost 8 bases, V lost 5 bases, and 11 bases had no gene match. The CDR3 is 16 amino acids. The CDR3 loop is CASSPLAGQGGDEQFF. In DNA form, the CDR3 reads TGTGCCAGTAGTCCTTTGGCGGGACAGGGGGGGGATGAGCAGTTCTTC.

The chain is built from TRBV28 and TRBJ2-7; D remains ambiguous. This CDR3 spans 11 amino acids. Trimming left V 6 bases short and J 4 bases short, with 7 bases between. The germline gives CDR1 MDHEN, CDR2 SYDVKM. The CDR3 nucleotides read TGTGCCAGCAGCACTGCTTACGAGCAGTACTTC. It translates to CASSTAYEQYF.

As to this clone: A much larger clone differs by one base, so this may be a read error. V and J are TRBV21-1 and TRBJ2-3; the table's D gene call, TRBD2, was not cross checked with the DNA. TRBV21-1 is annotated as a pseudogene. The CDR3 is made up of 15 amino acids. Here the CDR3 DNA reads TGTGCCAGCAGGGGGACTAGCGGGGGCACAGATACGCAGTATTTT. Translating it yields CASRGTSGGTDTQYF.

This clone was picked up a small number of times. This chain joins TRBV19 and TRBJ2-6; tentatively, D is TRBD1 (6 bases). From germline, CDR1 is LNHDA and CDR2 SQIVND (reference sequence). CDR3 length: 15 amino acids. Trimming pared 3 bases from V and 3 bases from J, leaving 9 bases between. The CDR3 DNA reads TGTGCCAGTAGTATGGACAGCTATGGGGCCAACGTCCTGACTTTC. Its protein is CASSMDSYGANVLTF.

The V and J genes are TRBV6-1 and TRBJ1-1; 9 bases map to TRBD1. Trimming removed 7 bases from V and 5 bases from J; junction bases left unmatched: 8. Germline V gene data show CDR1 as MNHNS and CDR2 as SASEGT. The length of the CDR3 is 14 residues. The DNA for the CDR3 is TGTGCCAGCACCAAGGACAGGGGTGGTACTGAAGCTTTCTTT. Translation: CASTKDRGGTEAFF.

The chain recombines TRBV4-1 with TRBJ2-3; 9 bases match TRBD2. V lost 4 bases to trimming and J lost 2 bases; unmatched junction nucleotides: 4. Per germline, CDR1 MGHRA and CDR2 YSYEKL. This CDR3 region has 15 residues. CDR3 DNA sequence: TGCGCCAGCAGCCTTGCGGGGGGGAACACAGATACGCAGTATTTT. Translating it yields CASSLAGGNTDTQYF.

The V and J genes are TRBV7-6 and TRBJ2-3; possibly TRBD1 for D (6 bases). Trimming left V 7 bases short and J 5 bases short, with 22 bases between. The CDR3 loop spans 16 amino acids. CDR1 is SGHVS and CDR2 is FNYEAQ in the germline V gene. The CDR3 loop is CASNLFRDKKGDTQYF. In DNA, the CDR3 is TGTGCCAGCAACCTTTTCCGGGACAAAAAAGGAGATACGCAGTATTTT.

V is TRBV5-4 and J is TRBJ2-4, with TRBD1 matching 8 bases. The ends lost 4 bases at V and 4 bases at J; junction bases unmatched: 4. The CDR3 loop spans 14 amino acids. Germline values: CDR1 SGHNT, CDR2 YYREEE (reference sequence). CDR3: CASSPGQEKNIQYF. CDR3 sequence (DNA): TGTGCCAGCAGCCCGGGACAGGAAAAAAACATTCAGTACTTC.

The CDR3 nucleotides read TGCGCCAGCAGCCCGGATGACTTTATAGCCAAAAACATTCAGTACTTC. It is translated as CASSPDDFIAKNIQYF. The V and J genes are TRBV4-1 and TRBJ2-4, with D hard to call. With 4 bases removed from V and 0 bases from J, the gap between germline ends came to 13 bases. CDR1 MGHRA and CDR2 YSYEKL come from the germline V gene. The CDR3 extends over 16 amino acids.

The sample holds a few counts of this clone. J is TRBJ2-7 and V is TRBV2, with 11 bases fitting TRBD2. This CDR3 has 15 residues. The V gene's germline CDR1 is SNHLY and CDR2 FYNNEI. Germline trimming cut 1 base from V and 3 bases from J; bases unmatched to any gene: 2. The DNA of the CDR3 is TGTGCCAGCAGTGAAGGGCTAGCGGGAGGCTACGAGCAGTACTTC. It yields the protein CASSEGLAGGYEQYF. The full variable domain, completed using reference TRBV2 and TRBJ2-7, is EPEVTQTPSHQVTQMGQEVILRCVPISNHLYFYWYRQILGQKVEFLVSFYNNEISEKSEIFDDQFSVERPDGSNFTLKIRSTKLEDSAMYFCASSEGLAGGYEQYFGPGTRLTVT.

V is TRBV27 and J is TRBJ1-4; 9 bases match TRBD1. The CDR3 consists of 15 residues. Germline CDR1 and CDR2: MNHEY and SMNVEV (reference sequence). Trimming removed 6 bases from V and 8 bases from J; junction bases left unmatched: 10. This chain's CDR3 is CASSRNRGLLEKLFF. CDR3 coding DNA: TGTGCCAGCAGCAGAAACAGGGGGCTGTTGGAAAAACTGTTTTTT.

The rearrangement uses TRBV27 and TRBJ2-3; unclear D gene. Trimming cost V 1 base and J 2 bases, with 4 bases left between them. Germline V gene data show CDR1 as MNHEY and CDR2 as SMNVEV (reference sequence). The CDR3 loop spans 13 amino acids. The DNA for the CDR3 is TGTGCCAGCAGTTTATATCTCACAGATACGCAGTATTTT. It yields the protein CASSLYLTDTQYF.

V gene TRBV9 combines with J gene TRBJ2-2; D unresolved. Trimming took off 1 base at V and 8 bases at J, with 9 bases between the two ends. CDR3 length: 13 amino acids. The germline CDR1 and CDR2 sequences are SGDLS and YYNGEE. The CDR3 is CASSVTQKGELFF. The DNA for the CDR3 is TGTGCCAGCAGCGTAACCCAGAAGGGGGAGCTGTTTTTT.

This clone was seen only a few times. The rearrangement links TRBV2 to TRBJ1-5, with unresolved D. Deletions cut 5 bases from V and 7 bases from J, with 15 bases between. This CDR3 has 14 amino acids. From germline, CDR1 is SNHLY and CDR2 FYNNEI. The CDR3 loop reads CASSHQVSGQPQHF. For the CDR3, the DNA is TGTGCCAGCAGTCATCAGGTTTCAGGACAGCCCCAGCATTTT.

This clone was detected once. The chain carries TRBV7-2 and TRBJ1-5; no firm D call. This CDR3 contains 13 residues. Trimming removed 3 bases from V and 0 bases from J, with 3 bases in between. The V gene's germline CDR1 is SGHTA and CDR2 FQGNSA. CDR3 sequence reads: CASSFYSNQPQHF. In DNA, the CDR3 is TGTGCCAGCAGCTTCTATAGCAATCAGCCCCAGCATTTT.

CDR3 in DNA: TGCGCCAGCAGCCCCAGGGAAGCCAAAAACATTCAGTACTTC. Amino acids: CASSPREAKNIQYF. V gene TRBV5-1 combines with J gene TRBJ2-4; perhaps TRBD1 as D (5 bases). The CDR3 runs 14 residues. Germline CDR1 is SGHRS and CDR2 is YFSETQ. The V gene lost 4 bases and the J gene lost 0 bases, with 8 bases spanning the gap.

This rearrangement joins TRBV6-4 to TRBJ2-2, with 7 bases aligning to TRBD1. Germline V gene sequence: CDR1 MRHNA, CDR2 SNTAGT. V lost 7 bases to trimming and J lost 3 bases; unmatched junction nucleotides: 8. The CDR3 length is 15 residues. The CDR3 loop reads CASTRNGQDTGELFF. Here the CDR3 DNA reads TGTGCCAGCACCAGAAACGGACAGGACACCGGGGAGCTGTTTTTT.

This chain connects TRBV7-9 to TRBJ1-5; D possibly corresponds to TRBD1 (6 bases). The V gene's germline CDR1 is SEHNR and CDR2 FQNEAQ (reference sequence). The V gene lost 8 bases and the J gene lost 4 bases, with 15 bases spanning the gap. The length of the CDR3 is 14 residues. The CDR3 is CASDRTGTNQPQHF. The CDR3 DNA reads as TGTGCCAGCGACCGCACAGGGACGAATCAGCCCCAGCATTTT.

The rearrangement joins TRBV6-1 to TRBJ2-7; 11 bases are shared with TRBD1. The CDR3 is 12 residues long. CDR1 is MNHNS and CDR2 is SASEGT in the germline V gene. V trimming: 8 bases; J trimming: 5 bases; junction bases outside the gene matches: 2. The CDR3 DNA reads TGTGCCAGCCCGGGACAGGGGGACGAGCAGTACTTC. Protein sequence: CASPGQGDEQYF.